This T cell receptor beta chain originates from a study of PD-L1 blockade in urothelial cancer. Study-wide background: Analyses used blood from 3 weeks (second dose) and 6 weeks after treatment start. The median T cell count in blood samples was 141,255.

Sequenced by immunoSEQ multiplex PCR; TCRdb stores in-frame clones only, minus some. This repertoire shows about 45,000 clones, about 90% found once; its top ten account for around 7%. V dropped 5 bases and J dropped 5 bases, with 4 bases sitting between them. CDR3 size: 11 residues. Germline V lookup: CDR1 MNHNY, CDR2 SVGAGI (reference sequence). This sample's time point: peripheral blood 6 weeks after treatment start. The specimen comprised PBMCs, sampled around atezolizumab (anti-PD-L1) treatment. The chain carries TRBV6-6 and TRBJ2-1, with D uncertain. This clonotype originated in a man between 65 and 85 years old with urothelial cancer. The CDR3 DNA sequence: TGTGCCAGCAGTCCAAACAATGAGCAGTTCTTC. Translated, it gives CASSPNNEQFF.